A selection of T cell receptor beta chains follows, all from one sample in a study of T cell repertoires in cytomegalovirus infection. MiXCR was run by TCRdb on the reads, yielding one entry per CDR3 protein. The data hold roughly 920,000 distinct CDR3 sequences, with 30% to 40% observed a single time. For these TCRs, the target antigens are not known. Sequenced here: cultured CD8+ T cells from PBMCs, sampled from culture after CMV antigen stimulation. These receptors were collected from a human donor in good health (CMV status not recorded). Some clones in this sample may be carry-over from other donors' samples. The CDR3 runs from the conserved cysteine through the conserved F or W. A D gene is named only where the DNA matches it firmly. Clone size is stated in some rows and not others, as once, few, many or a class when expanded.

CDR3 protein: CASSLMGTATSTQYF
CDR3 DNA: TGTGCCAGCAGTTTAATGGGAACTGCCACTTCTACGCAGTATTTT
clone size: NA
J gene: TRBJ2-3
V gene: TRBV27
D gene: NA

CDR3 protein: CASSSGGGGNGEQFF
CDR3 DNA: TGTGCCAGCAGCTCCGGCGGCGGGGGGAACGGAGAGCAGTTCTTC
clone size: NA
J gene: TRBJ2-1
V gene: TRBV7-9
D gene: TRBD2

CDR3 protein: CASSLVGRGLANEQFF
CDR3 DNA: TGTGCCAGCAGCTTAGTGGGCAGGGGGTTAGCCAATGAGCAGTTCTTC
clone size: NA
J gene: TRBJ2-1
V gene: TRBV7-6
D gene: TRBD1

CDR3 protein: CASSPSHGGGITEAFF
CDR3 DNA: TGTGCCAGCAGCCCAAGTCACGGAGGGGGGATCACTGAAGCTTTCTTT
clone size: NA
J gene: TRBJ1-1
V gene: TRBV7-9
D gene: NA

CDR3 protein: CASSPDRFGVGYTF
CDR3 DNA: TGTGCCAGCAGCCCGGACAGGTTTGGGGTTGGCTACACCTTC
clone size: few
J gene: TRBJ1-2
V gene: TRBV2
D gene: TRBD1

CDR3 protein: CASSSLVSSYNEQFF
CDR3 DNA: TGTGCCAGCAGCTCGCTAGTTAGCTCCTACAATGAGCAGTTCTTC
clone size: NA
J gene: TRBJ2-1
V gene: TRBV27
D gene: NA

CDR3 protein: CASSPSGVEAFF
CDR3 DNA: TGTGCCAGCTCCCCCAGCGGGGTTGAAGCTTTCTTT
clone size: few
J gene: TRBJ1-1
V gene: TRBV27
D gene: NA

CDR3 protein: CASTWRASGGSYNEQFF
CDR3 DNA: TGCGCCAGCACCTGGAGGGCTAGCGGGGGGTCCTACAATGAGCAGTTCTTC
clone size: NA
J gene: TRBJ2-1
V gene: TRBV5-1
D gene: TRBD2

CDR3 protein: CSAPDRSSYEQYF
CDR3 DNA: TGCAGTGCGCCGGACAGAAGCTCCTACGAGCAGTACTTC
clone size: few
J gene: TRBJ2-7
V gene: TRBV20-1
D gene: NA

CDR3 protein: CASSPPGDNEQFF
CDR3 DNA: TGTGCCAGCAGCCCCCCAGGTGACAATGAGCAGTTCTTC
clone size: many
J gene: TRBJ2-1
V gene: TRBV7-6
D gene: NA

CDR3 protein: CASSLARPGQPQHF
CDR3 DNA: TGTGCCAGCAGTTTAGCCAGGCCTGGGCAGCCCCAGCATTTT
clone size: few
J gene: TRBJ1-5
V gene: TRBV28
D gene: NA

CDR3 protein: CASSSSGGSGANVLTF
CDR3 DNA: TGTGCCAGCAGCTCTTCAGGGGGATCCGGGGCCAACGTCCTGACTTTC
clone size: few
J gene: TRBJ2-6
V gene: TRBV7-9
D gene: TRBD1

CDR3 protein: CASSPVRRGQGPNPAYNEQFF
CDR3 DNA: TGTGCCAGCAGCCCCGTACGGAGGGGACAGGGCCCCAATCCGGCCTACAATGAGCAGTTCTTC
clone size: few
J gene: TRBJ2-1
V gene: TRBV7-9
D gene: TRBD1

CDR3 protein: CASGMESSGELFF
CDR3 DNA: TGTGCCAGCGGAATGGAATCCTCCGGGGAGCTGTTTTTT
clone size: NA
J gene: TRBJ2-2
V gene: TRBV5-6
D gene: NA

CDR3 protein: CASKGTEGRRPDTQYF
CDR3 DNA: TGTGCCAGCAAAGGAACAGAGGGTAGGAGGCCAGATACGCAGTATTTT
clone size: few
J gene: TRBJ2-3
V gene: TRBV2
D gene: NA

CDR3 protein: CASSISLAGISSYNEQFF
CDR3 DNA: TGTGCCAGTAGTATTAGTCTAGCGGGGATAAGCTCCTACAATGAGCAGTTCTTC
clone size: few
J gene: TRBJ2-1
V gene: TRBV19
D gene: TRBD2